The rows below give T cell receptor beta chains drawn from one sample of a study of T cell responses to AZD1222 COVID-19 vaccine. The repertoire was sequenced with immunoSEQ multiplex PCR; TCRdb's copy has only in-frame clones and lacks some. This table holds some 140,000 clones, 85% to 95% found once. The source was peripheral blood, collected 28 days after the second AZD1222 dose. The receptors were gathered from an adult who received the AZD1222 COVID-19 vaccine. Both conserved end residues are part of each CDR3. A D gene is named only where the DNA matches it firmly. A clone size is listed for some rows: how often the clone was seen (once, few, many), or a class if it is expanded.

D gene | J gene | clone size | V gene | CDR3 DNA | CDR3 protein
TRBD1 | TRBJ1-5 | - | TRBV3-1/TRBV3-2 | TGTGCCAGCAGCCAGGACAGGGCCCAGCCCCAGCATTTT | CASSQDRAQPQHF
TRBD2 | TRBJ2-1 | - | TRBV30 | TGTGCCTGGACAGCGGGGGGGTACCGGTCCAATGAGCAGTTCTTC | CAWTAGGYRSNEQFF
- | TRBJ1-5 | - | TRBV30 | TGTGCCTGGAGTTACGGGCTGCAGATGACCCGGCCCCAGCATTTT | CAWSYGLQMTRPQHF
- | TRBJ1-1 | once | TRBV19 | TGTGCCAGTAGGGAGGAGGGACGGAGATTGAACACTGAAGCTTTCTTT | CASREEGRRLNTEAFF
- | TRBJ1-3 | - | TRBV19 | TGTGCCAGTAGTATAGGGACTGGAAACACCATATATTTT | CASSIGTGNTIYF
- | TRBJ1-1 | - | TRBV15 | TGTGCCACCAGCAGAGTCATACAGGGCACTGAAGCTTTCTTT | CATSRVIQGTEAFF
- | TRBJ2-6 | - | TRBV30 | TGTGCCTGGACCGGCTCTGGGGCCAACGTCCTGACTTTC | CAWTGSGANVLTF
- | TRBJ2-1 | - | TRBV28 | TGTGCCAGCAGTTTATCTACATATGGTCGCAGGGTCTTTATCTCCTACAATGAGCAGTTCTTC | CASSLSTYGRRVFISYNEQFF
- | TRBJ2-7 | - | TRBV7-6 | TGTGCCAGCAGCGAATCCAGGGTTGTCGAGCAGTACTTC | CASSESRVVEQYF
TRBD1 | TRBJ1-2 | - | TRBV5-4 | TGTGCCAGCAGCTTCCCGGGACAGGGTAGTGGCTACACCTTC | CASSFPGQGSGYTF
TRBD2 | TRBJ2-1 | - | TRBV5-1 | TGCGCCAGCAGCCCCCCCGTTAGCGGGGGACCAAATGAGCAGTTCTTC | CASSPPVSGGPNEQFF
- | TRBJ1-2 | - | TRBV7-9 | TGTGCCAGCGTAACACCTTCTCCCGCCACGCAGGACTATGGCTACACCTTC | CASVTPSPATQDYGYTF
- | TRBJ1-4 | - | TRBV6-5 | TGTGCCAGCAGCTGGGAGTATAATGAAAAACTGTTTTTT | CASSWEYNEKLFF
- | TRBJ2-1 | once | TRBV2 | TGTGCCAGCAGCGGGGTCTCCGGTTACAATGAGCAGTTCTTC | CASSGVSGYNEQFF
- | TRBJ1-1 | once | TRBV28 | TGTGCCAGCAGTTCGAGGGGGAACACTGAAGCTTTCTTT | CASSSRGNTEAFF
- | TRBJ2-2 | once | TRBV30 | TGTGCCTGTTCACCCCCCGGGACTTACACCGGGGAGCTGTTTTTT | CACSPPGTYTGELFF
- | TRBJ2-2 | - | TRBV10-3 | TGTGCCCCGCGGCGTGGCGCCGGGGAGCTGTTTTTT | CAPRRGAGELFF
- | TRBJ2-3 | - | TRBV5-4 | TGTGCCAGCAGCGCCCGGGACTTATACACAGATACGCAGTATTTT | CASSARDLYTDTQYF
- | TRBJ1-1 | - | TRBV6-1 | TGTGCCAGCAGTGACAGGGACTTCGTGGAAGCTTTCTTT | CASSDRDFVEAFF
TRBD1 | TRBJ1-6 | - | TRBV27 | TGTGCCAGCGGTCAAGATGTTCTCAGGGGGCTTGAGAATTCACCCCTCCACTTT | CASGQDVLRGLENSPLHF
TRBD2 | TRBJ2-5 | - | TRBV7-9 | TGTGCCAGCAGCTTACCGACTAGCGGGGAAGAGACCCAGTACTTC | CASSLPTSGEETQYF
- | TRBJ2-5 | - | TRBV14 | TGTGCCAGCAGCCTTAGGTTGGAAAAGACCCAGTACTTC | CASSLRLEKTQYF
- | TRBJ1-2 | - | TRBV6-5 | TGTGCCAGCAGTTACTCCCAGACAGGAGCCTATGGCTACACCTTC | CASSYSQTGAYGYTF
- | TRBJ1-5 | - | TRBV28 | TGTGCCACCAAATCGGCGGGCGGTAGACTAGGCTTTACAAGTAGCAATCAGCCCCAGCATTTT | CATKSAGGRLGFTSSNQPQHF
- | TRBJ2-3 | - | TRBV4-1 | TGCGCCAGCAGCCAAGAAAAGGGCACAGATACGCAGTATTTT | CASSQEKGTDTQYF
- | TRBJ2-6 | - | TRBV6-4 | TGTGCCAGCAGTGAAGTCGAAGGGGCCAACGTCCTGACTTTC | CASSEVEGANVLTF
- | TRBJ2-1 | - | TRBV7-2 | TGTGCCAGCAGCTTAGGGCGGGCGGAGTCTACTAGTGAGCAGTTCTTC | CASSLGRAESTSEQFF
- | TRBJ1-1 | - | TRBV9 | TGTGCCAGCAGCGTAGTCGGTTCGGCAGACACTGAAGCTTTCTTT | CASSVVGSADTEAFF
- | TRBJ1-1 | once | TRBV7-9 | TGTGCCAGCAGCTGGAGGGGTTTCGCTTTCTTT | CASSWRGFAFF
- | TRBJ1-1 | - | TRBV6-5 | TGTGCCAGCAGTTACGTATCAGAATCCAATGAAGCTTTCTTT | CASSYVSESNEAFF
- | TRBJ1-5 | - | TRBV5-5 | TGTGCCAGCAGCTTGTATTCGGGTACCAATCAGCCCCAGCATTTT | CASSLYSGTNQPQHF
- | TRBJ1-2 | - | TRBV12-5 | TGTGCTAGCGCGATGGTGGGGCGCATCTATGGCTACACCTTC | CASAMVGRIYGYTF
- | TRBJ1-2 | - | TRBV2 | TGTGCCAGCAGGCCCCGTACGGGGGACCCTGGCTACACTTTC | CASRPRTGDPGYTF
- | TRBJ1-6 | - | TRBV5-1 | TGCGCCAGCAGCTTGTTGGGGGTGCGGTCCTATAATTCACCCCTCCACTTT | CASSLLGVRSYNSPLHF
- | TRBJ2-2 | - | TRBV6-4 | TGTGCCAGCAGTGCAGGGAACACCGGGGAGCTGTTTTTT | CASSAGNTGELFF
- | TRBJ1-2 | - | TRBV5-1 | TGCGCCAGCAGCTTGGAATTTAACTATGGCTACACCTTC | CASSLEFNYGYTF
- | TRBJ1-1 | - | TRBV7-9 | TGTGCCAGCAGCTTATCCGGCACTGAAGCTTTCTTT | CASSLSGTEAFF
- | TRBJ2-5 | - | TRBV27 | TGTGCCAGCAGTTTTTGGGCAGAAGAGACCCAGTACTTC | CASSFWAEETQYF
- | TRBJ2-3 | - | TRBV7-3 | TGTGCCAGCGCTAGAAGCAGCACAGATACGCAGTATTTT | CASARSSTDTQYF
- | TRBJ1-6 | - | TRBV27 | TGTGCCAGCAGTTTAGGGGGGGTTAATTCACCCCTCCACTTT | CASSLGGVNSPLHF
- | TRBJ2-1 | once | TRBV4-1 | TGCGCCAGCAGCCAAGAAACCGGGGGATACAATGAGCAGTTCTTC | CASSQETGGYNEQFF
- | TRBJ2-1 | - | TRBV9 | TGTGCCAGCAGCGTAGAGGGGCAGAGCTCCTACAATGAGCAGTTCTTC | CASSVEGQSSYNEQFF
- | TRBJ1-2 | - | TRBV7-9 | TGTGCCAGCAGCCCACAGGGAACTAACTATGGCTACACCTTC | CASSPQGTNYGYTF
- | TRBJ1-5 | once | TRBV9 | TGTGCCAGCAGCGGGGGGGACGGACCGAGTCAGCCCCAGCATTTT | CASSGGDGPSQPQHF
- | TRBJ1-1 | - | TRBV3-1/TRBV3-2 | TGTGCCAGCAGCCAAGTGCAGGGGAACACTGAAGCTTTCTTT | CASSQVQGNTEAFF
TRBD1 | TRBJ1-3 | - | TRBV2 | TGTGCCAGCAGTGGCACAGGGGGCGCGGACACCATATATTTT | CASSGTGGADTIYF
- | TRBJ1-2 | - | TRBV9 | TGTGCCAGCAGCGTAGGCTGGGACGGCTACACCTTC | CASSVGWDGYTF
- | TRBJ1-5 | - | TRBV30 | TGTGCCTGGGGGCGGGACAATCAGCCCCAGCATTTT | CAWGRDNQPQHF
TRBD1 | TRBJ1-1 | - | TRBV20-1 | TGCAGTGCTAGTAGGGGACAGCTGAACACTGAAGCTTTCTTT | CSASRGQLNTEAFF
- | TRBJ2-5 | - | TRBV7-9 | TGTGCCAGCAGCTCCCAAGAGACCCAGTACTTC | CASSSQETQYF
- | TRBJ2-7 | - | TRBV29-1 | TGCAGCGTTGAGCCCCCAAGGGGATTTTCCTACGAGCAGTACTTC | CSVEPPRGFSYEQYF
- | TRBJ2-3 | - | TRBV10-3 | TGTGCCATCAGTGAGTCGGCCTTCCTGGGCACAGATACGCAGTATTTT | CAISESAFLGTDTQYF
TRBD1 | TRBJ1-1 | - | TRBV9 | TGTGCCAGCAGCCCTTCGGGACAGAGATTGAACACTGAAGCTTTCTTT | CASSPSGQRLNTEAFF
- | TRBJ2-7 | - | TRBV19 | TGTGCCAGTAGTATGGGCCAGAGTGAGCAGTACTTC | CASSMGQSEQYF
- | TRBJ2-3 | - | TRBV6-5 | TGTGCCAGCAGTTACTCGACAGGTTTAGATACGCAGTATTTT | CASSYSTGLDTQYF
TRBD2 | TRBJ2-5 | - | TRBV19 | TGTGCCAGTTCGACCCACGGGGGGGCCCAAGAGACCCAGTACTTC | CASSTHGGAQETQYF
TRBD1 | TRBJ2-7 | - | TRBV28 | TGTGCCAGCAGTTCCCCAGGGGGCCCCTACGAGCAGTACTTC | CASSSPGGPYEQYF
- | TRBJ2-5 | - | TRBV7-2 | TGTGCCAGCAGCTTAGGTCCAGTCCAAGAGACCCAGTACTTC | CASSLGPVQETQYF